The entry below describes one T cell receptor (beta chain). Its target is unknown. Sequencing used immunoSEQ multiplex PCR; TCRdb keeps in-frame clones, though not all of them. The profile shows about 490,000 clones, roughly four fifths of them singletons. Germline values: CDR1 MNHNY, CDR2 SVGAGI (reference sequence). V was cut by 5 bases and J by 1 base, with 15 bases left in between. The CDR3 extends over 16 amino acids. The data were taken from a study of shared clonotypes between healthy human individuals. Study-level background: A couple of female and a few male donors aged 18 to 49 were enrolled.

For unsorted samples, genomic DNA was extracted from roughly 95 million PBMCs. General study points: An anticipated effect of sequencing depth on clonotype sharing among donors was recognized.

The rearrangement joins TRBV6-6 to TRBJ2-4; D is possibly TRBD2 (5 bases). The material sequenced was PBMCs. The origin of this receptor is a woman aged 35 to 49 in good health. Some clones in this sample may be carry-over from other donors' samples. CDR3 region: CASSRIGDFAKNIQYF. The CDR3 DNA reads as TGTGCCAGCAGTCGAATCGGGGATTTCGCCAAAAACATTCAGTACTTC.